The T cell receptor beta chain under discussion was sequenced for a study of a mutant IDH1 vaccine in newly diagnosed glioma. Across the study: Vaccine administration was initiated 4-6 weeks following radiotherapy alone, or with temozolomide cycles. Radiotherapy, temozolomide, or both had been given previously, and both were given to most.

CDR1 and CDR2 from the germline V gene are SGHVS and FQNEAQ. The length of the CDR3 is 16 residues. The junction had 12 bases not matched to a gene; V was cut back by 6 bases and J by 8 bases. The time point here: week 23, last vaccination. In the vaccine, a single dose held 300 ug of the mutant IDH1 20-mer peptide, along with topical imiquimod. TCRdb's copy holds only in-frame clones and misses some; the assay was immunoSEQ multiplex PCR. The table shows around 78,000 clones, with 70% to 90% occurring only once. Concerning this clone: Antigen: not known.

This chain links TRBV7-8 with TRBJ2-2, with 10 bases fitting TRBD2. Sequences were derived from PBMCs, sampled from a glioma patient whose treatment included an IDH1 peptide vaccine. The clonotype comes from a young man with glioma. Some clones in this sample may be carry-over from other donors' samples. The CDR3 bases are TGTGCCAGCAGGTTGTCCTCTAGCGGGAGCGGGGGGGAGCTGTTTTTT. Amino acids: CASRLSSSGSGGELFF.